This TCR beta chain was identified during a study of blood T cell repertoires in COVID-19. In the study overall: PBMCs, B-cell-depleted T cells, or T cells were the source of the cDNA or gDNA that made up the material.

Method: immunoSEQ multiplex PCR; TCRdb's copy keeps in-frame clones and lacks some. This table holds some 200,000 clones, roughly 94% found once. Between the trimmed V and J ends, which lost 4 bases and 8 bases, there was a span of 13 bases. There are 13 residues in the CDR3. The V gene's germline CDR1 is SGDLS and CDR2 YYNGEE. The chain is built from TRBV9 and TRBJ2-1; TRBD2 might be the D (5 bases). The receptor comes from a man aged 30 to 39 with acute or convalescent COVID-19. Sequences were obtained from peripheral blood. The CDR3 nucleotides read TGTGCCAGCAGCAAGAGCGCGGGCCATGAGCAGTTCTTC. Amino acids: CASSKSAGHEQFF.